This entry features one T cell receptor beta chain sequence. Its specific antigen is unknown. It has no much larger one-base neighbor in the sample; base qualities were not kept. The source of the sample is a study of blood T cell repertoires in COVID-19 (dated by TCRdb to 2018 to 2020). With respect to the entire study: The collaborator samples originated in the United States, Italy and Spain and spanned the acute and convalescent phases of COVID-19. The samples were drawn from the first 160 participants of the ongoing ImmuneRACE study and from some 1,300 subjects provided by 6 global collaborators. The prospective study material was composed of cDNA or gDNA derived from T cells, B-cell-depleted T cells, or PBMCs. Where available, HLA class I and class II types were taken from metadata supplied by the sample provider and were not determined by assay-based typing. The repertoires were made available in a free public database intended to serve as a resource for research on the immune response to SARS-CoV-2. Nearly every sample came with metadata listing a de-identified subject ID, COVID-19 status, age in years and sex. Subjects who had been exposed to COVID-19, were actively infected with it, or had recovered from it provided the deeply sampled blood TCRbeta repertoires that made up the dataset.

The collaborating institutions used their own protocols to collect whole blood in K2EDTA tubes. For TCRbeta analysis, collaborator samples were shipped as frozen whole blood, as isolated PBMCs, or as DNA extracted from either sample type. The germline V gene supplies CDR1 ENHRY and CDR2 SYGVKD. The CDR3 covers 15 residues, taking in both the cysteine and the phenylalanine. CDR3 DNA only is kept here, 45 bases in frame from base 1. The germline V end is reduced by 10 bases and the J end by 0 bases; junction bases left unmatched: 10. The investigation overall reported the following: Clinical and demographic metadata were provided uncurated, with the amount varying by source and participant.

The immunoSEQ Assay, a bias-controlled multiplex PCR, was used to amplify TCRbeta CDR3 regions from genomic DNA. Per the original workflow: The number of nucleated cells in each sample was estimated from the amplification of reference gene primers within the assay. To quantify the absolute abundance of each unique TCRbeta CDR3 rearrangement, sequence reads were collapsed and filtered. For each sample, productive Simpson clonality was calculated as the square root of Simpson's diversity index across productive rearrangements. Here the immuneACCESS table is served through TCRdb, limited to in-frame sequences with V and J called. Missing clones are a known gap in these copies; in checked studies unresolved V genes cover under half, and the rest lacks a known reason. That table gives V, J and clone size, and the DNA gave D and trimming. Present in this sample are more than 120,000 clones, about 91% of which were seen just once. The ten most abundant clones make up about 28% of the sample.

This sequence originates from a human donor in a cohort sampled during active COVID-19. The chain uses TRBV10-3 and TRBJ2-5; a stretch of 8 junction bases matches TRBD1. The specimen sequenced was peripheral blood. The CDR3 protein: CATSGGTPYQETQYF. The bases read TGTGCCACTTCAGGGGGCACTCCTTACCAAGAGACCCAGTACTTC.